The rows below give T cell receptor beta chains drawn from one sample of a study of persistence of HIV-infected CD4 T cells. The method was immunoSEQ multiplex PCR; TCRdb's version includes in-frame clones alone and lacks a portion of them. The top ten hold 1.8% of the sample, which has 23,000 or so clones, less than 85% seen once. These TCRs are of unknown antigen specificity. The source was CD4+ T cells sorted from PBMCs after approximately 19-hour stimulation, collected from a patient who received antiretroviral therapy. These receptors came from an adult man with HIV who was CMV-seropositive. Each CDR3 is given with its conserved first and last residue. The order of the fields is D gene, J gene, V gene, clone size, CDR3 protein, CDR3 DNA. D genes are given only for firm matches. Not every row has a clone size; where given, it reads once, few, many or a size class.

.,TRBJ2-3,TRBV18,medium-sized,CASSPLTVSTDTQYF,TGTGCCAGCTCACCATTGACAGTTAGCACAGATACGCAGTATTTT
TRBD2,TRBJ2-1,TRBV7-3,.,CASSTLARTYNEQFF,TGTGCCAGCAGCACACTAGCGCGAACCTACAATGAGCAGTTCTTC
.,TRBJ2-3,TRBV4-2,few,CASSQVGGTQYF,TGTGCCAGCAGCCAAGTGGGCGGTACGCAGTATTTT
TRBD1,TRBJ2-2,TRBV10-1,few,CASSPSGQMNTGELFF,TGCGCCAGCAGTCCATCGGGACAGATGAACACCGGGGAGCTGTTTTTT
.,TRBJ1-6,TRBV7-3,.,CASSTLPGSPLHF,TGTGCCAGCAGCACACTGCCCGGTTCACCCCTCCACTTT
TRBD2,TRBJ2-3,TRBV5-1,.,CASSLGVAGSTDTQYF,TGCGCCAGCAGCTTGGGGGTAGCGGGGAGCACAGATACGCAGTATTTT
.,TRBJ2-5,TRBV19,.,CASSITPGGIQETQYF,TGTGCCAGTAGTATTACCCCTGGGGGGATTCAAGAGACCCAGTACTTC
TRBD2,TRBJ2-1,TRBV7-2,.,CASSSSSGGAYNEQFF,TGTGCCAGCAGCTCCTCTAGCGGGGGGGCCTACAATGAGCAGTTCTTC
TRBD1,TRBJ1-4,TRBV5-1,.,CASSLGQGATNEKLFF,TGCGCCAGCAGCTTGGGGCAGGGGGCAACTAATGAAAAACTGTTTTTT
.,TRBJ2-5,TRBV21-1,.,CASTVRAVQETQYF,TGTGCCAGCACTGTTCGGGCCGTACAAGAGACCCAGTACTTC
.,TRBJ1-5,TRBV5-1,.,CASSLVYGSNQPQHF,TGCGCCAGCAGCTTGGTATACGGTAGCAATCAGCCCCAGCATTTT
.,TRBJ2-3,TRBV10-3,.,CAIRRVGDTQYF,TGTGCCATCAGGCGGGTCGGGGATACGCAGTATTTT
TRBD1,TRBJ2-2,TRBV3-1/TRBV3-2,.,CASSRRDRGHNGELFF,TGTGCCAGCAGCCGTCGAGACAGGGGCCATAACGGGGAGCTGTTTTTT
.,TRBJ1-5,TRBV19,few,CASTRLGNGNQPQHF,TGTGCCAGTACACGGCTTGGGAATGGCAATCAGCCCCAGCATTTT